One and the same sample provided the 10 T cell receptor beta chains below, sequenced in a study of cytomegalovirus exposure and HLA in healthy donors. The primer mix had 60 Vbeta and 13 Jbeta primers. Method: immunoSEQ multiplex PCR; TCRdb's copy keeps in-frame clones and lacks some. The sample lists 85,000 to 130,000 clones; roughly 79% were seen once. The sample was PBMCs. These receptors originate from a man aged 55 to 70 in good health and CMV-seropositive.

In this sample, this clone turned up once. V is TRBV27 and J is TRBJ2-1, with 12 bases that match TRBD2. The junction had 5 bases not matched to a gene; V was cut back by 7 bases and J by 10 bases. Per germline, CDR1 MNHEY and CDR2 SMNVEV (reference sequence). CDR3 length: 13 amino acids. The CDR3 sequence: CASKLAGGWEQFF. In DNA form, the CDR3 reads TGTGCCAGCAAACTAGCGGGGGGTTGGGAGCAGTTCTTC.

V gene TRBV2 combines with J gene TRBJ1-6; TRBD1 aligns across 7 bases. Germline loops: CDR1 SNHLY, CDR2 FYNNEI. Unmatched junction bases numbered 9, after V lost 4 bases and J lost 6 bases. This CDR3 is 16 amino acids long. CDR3 DNA sequence: TGTGCCAGCAGTGTGCTGGGGACAGACGGTAATTCACCCCTCCACTTT. The encoded protein is CASSVLGTDGNSPLHF.

The rearrangement links TRBV15 to TRBJ2-7; 12 bases are a match to TRBD2. The CDR3 covers 15 residues. After removal of 2 bases from V and 6 bases from J, the junction contained 5 bases not matched to a gene. Germline CDR1 and CDR2: LNHNV and YYDKDF (reference sequence). CDR3 sequence reads: CATSRRTSGVSEQYF. In DNA, the CDR3 is TGTGCCACCAGCAGACGGACTAGCGGGGTCTCCGAGCAGTACTTC. The variable domain in full, with the rest retrieved from reference TRBV15 and TRBJ2-7, is DAMVIQNPRYQVTQFGKPVTLSCSQTLNHNVMYWYQQKSSQAPKLLFHYYDKDFNNEADTPDNFQSRRPNTSFCFLDIRSPGLGDTAMYLCATSRRTSGVSEQYFGPGTRLTVT.

This sequence joins TRBV6-5 and TRBJ2-1; tentative D call: TRBD1 (5 bases). Germline values: CDR1 MNHEY, CDR2 SVGAGI. The CDR3 has 13 residues. V lost 5 bases and J lost 15, with 20 bases in between. CDR3 nucleotide sequence: TGTGCCAGCAGTGAAGTCGACACGGACACGCCGTTCTTC. This encodes CASSEVDTDTPFF.

V usage is TRBV27 and J usage is TRBJ2-7; a possible D gene is TRBD1 (6 bases). Germline V CDR1 and CDR2: MNHEY, SMNVEV (reference sequence). CDR3 length: 17 amino acids. Deletions cut 0 bases from V and 0 bases from J, with 15 bases between. This CDR3 is CASSLSARQGSSYEQYF. CDR3 coding DNA: TGTGCCAGCAGTTTATCTGCGCGTCAGGGGAGCTCCTACGAGCAGTACTTC.

With respect to this clone: A read error may account for a junction end that differs from germline. The chain employs TRBV7-9 and TRBJ1-3; D remains unclear. Germline CDR1 SEHNR, CDR2 FQNEAQ (reference sequence). This CDR3 is 13 amino acids long. The DNA for the CDR3 is TGTTCCAGCAGCCCCTCAAGAGGGAACACCATATATTTT. Translated, it gives CSSSPSRGNTIYF.

The chain is built from TRBV30 and TRBJ2-7; the D gene is possibly TRBD1 (6 bases). Germline assignment: CDR1 GTSNPN and CDR2 SVGIG (reference sequence). There are 17 residues in the CDR3. V was clipped by 0 bases and J by 1 base, with 19 bases between them. The CDR3: CAWSVERTDLLSYEQYF. CDR3 DNA: TGTGCCTGGAGTGTAGAGAGGACAGATTTACTTTCCTACGAGCAGTACTTC.

This chain uses TRBV11-1 with TRBJ2-2; 9 bases map to TRBD1. The length of the CDR3 is 14 residues. CDR1 is SGHAT, CDR2 FQDESV, per germline (reference sequence). V dropped 6 bases and J dropped 5; count of bases not matched to a gene: 4. The DNA for the CDR3 is TGTGCCAGCAGGCGACAGGGGGAGACCGGGGAGCTGTTTTTT. Its protein is CASRRQGETGELFF.

The chain couples TRBV10-2 to TRBJ2-2; 7 bases align to TRBD1. Germline V gene lookup returns CDR1 WSHSY and CDR2 SAAADI. The CDR3 totals 19 residues. The ends lost 6 bases at V and 0 bases at J; junction bases unmatched: 16. The CDR3 region has the DNA TGCGCCAGCAGCCCGACAGGGCATTTTGGTTCAGCGAACACCGGGGAGCTGTTTTTT. This codes for CASSPTGHFGSANTGELFF.

The V and J genes are TRBV6-1 and TRBJ1-1, with 10 bases identical to TRBD1. J lost 6 bases, V lost 5 bases, and 9 bases had no gene match. Germline V gene lookup returns CDR1 MNHNS and CDR2 SASEGT. The CDR3 extends over 15 amino acids. The CDR3 sequence: CASSTRDRGIAEAFF. The CDR3 nucleotides are TGTGCCAGCAGTACAAGGGACAGGGGTATCGCTGAAGCTTTCTTT.